Following are 20 T cell receptor beta chains from one sample sequenced in a study of blood T cell repertoires in COVID-19. TCRdb's table, derived via immunoSEQ multiplex PCR, lists solely in-frame clones and lacks some. The sample consists of around 70,000 clones, roughly nine tenths of them appearing once. Sequencing input: peripheral blood. The receptors stem from a man between 45 and 60 years old with COVID-19, enrolled during active disease.

This clone showed up just once. This chain links TRBV29-1 with TRBJ2-5; 9 nucleotides align to TRBD1. After removal of 6 bases from V and 5 bases from J, the junction contained 4 bases not matched to a gene. The germline CDR1 and CDR2 sequences are SQVTM and ANQGSEA. This CDR3 has 12 amino acids. The CDR3 here is CSVLGTGETQYF. CDR3 DNA sequence: TGCAGCGTGCTCGGGACAGGGGAGACCCAGTACTTC. The full variable domain, in which reference TRBV29-1 and TRBJ2-5 provide the parts outside the CDR3, is SAVISQKPSRDICQRGTSLTIQCQVDSQVTMMFWYRQQPGQSLTLIATANQGSEATYESGFVIDKFPISRPNLTFSTLTVSNMSPEDSSIYLCSVLGTGETQYFGPGTRLLVL.

The rearrangement uses TRBV19 and TRBJ2-1; possibly TRBD1 for D (6 bases). Per the germline V gene, CDR1 is LNHDA and CDR2 is SQIVND (reference sequence). The CDR3 extends over 15 amino acids. The V end lost 3 bases, the J end lost 1 base, and 10 bases lay between the germline ends. CDR3: CASSIEQGSYNEQFF. The CDR3 nucleotides read TGTGCCAGTAGTATTGAACAGGGTTCCTACAATGAGCAGTTCTTC.

The CDR3 DNA is TGTGCCAGTAGTATGGGGCTAAGTAGTACAGATACGCAGTATTTT. This sequence encodes CASSMGLSSTDTQYF. V usage is TRBV19 and J usage is TRBJ2-3, with a tentative D call TRBD1 (5 bases). Trimming shortened V by 3 bases and J by 3 bases, and 13 bases separated the two germline ends. Germline values: CDR1 LNHDA, CDR2 SQIVND (reference sequence). The CDR3 extends over 15 amino acids.

The chain links TRBV19 to TRBJ2-6; D possibly corresponds to TRBD1 (6 bases). V was trimmed by 3 bases and J by 16 bases, leaving 13 bases between them. The CDR3 is made up of 12 amino acids. Germline lookup yields CDR1 LNHDA and CDR2 SQIVND (reference sequence). This CDR3 reads CASSISAGVLTF. The CDR3 DNA is TGTGCCAGTAGTATTTCGGCAGGGGTTCTGACTTTC.

The chain combines TRBV29-1 with TRBJ1-3; possible D gene TRBD1, 6 bases. This CDR3 has 17 residues. Germline CDR1 and CDR2: SQVTM and ANQGSEA. V was pared by 2 bases and J by 3 bases, with 20 bases between. The CDR3 here is CSVEIPRGGLIGNTIYF. The DNA for the CDR3 is TGCAGCGTTGAAATCCCCCGGGGGGGGCTGATTGGAAACACCATATATTTT. Combining the CDR3 with reference TRBV29-1 and TRBJ1-3 gives the whole variable domain SAVISQKPSRDICQRGTSLTIQCQVDSQVTMMFWYRQQPGQSLTLIATANQGSEATYESGFVIDKFPISRPNLTFSTLTVSNMSPEDSSIYLCSVEIPRGGLIGNTIYFGEGSWLTVV.

The chain couples TRBV28 to TRBJ2-5; 8 bases match TRBD2. V gave up 6 bases and J gave up 1 base; unmatched junction bases: 4. The CDR3 contains 14 residues. CDR1 is MDHEN and CDR2 is SYDVKM in the germline V gene. The CDR3 loop reads CASSFGGAQETQYF. CDR3 in DNA: TGTGCCAGCAGCTTCGGGGGGGCCCAAGAGACCCAGTACTTC.

V and J are TRBV4-3 and TRBJ2-3; TRBD1 is a possible D gene (6 bases). Germline CDR1 and CDR2: LGHNA and YSLEER. Trimming removed 1 base from V and 0 bases from J, with 8 bases in between. The CDR3 consists of 15 residues. CDR3 region: CASSQAGASTDTQYF. The DNA for the CDR3 is TGCGCCAGCAGCCAAGCAGGGGCAAGCACAGATACGCAGTATTTT.

V is TRBV18 and J is TRBJ2-2; 10 bases map to TRBD1. CDR1 KGHSH and CDR2 LQKENI come from the germline V gene. The CDR3 consists of 16 residues. Losses at the gene ends were 6 bases for V and 4 bases for J; bases not matched to a gene: 8. The CDR3 loop reads CASSRGTGAFTGELFF. In DNA, the CDR3 is TGTGCCAGCTCGAGAGGGACAGGGGCGTTCACCGGGGAGCTGTTTTTT.

As to this clone: One end of the junction is discordant with germline, which a read error may explain. J is TRBJ1-1 and V is TRBV18; 8 bases map to TRBD1. The CDR3 runs 15 residues. CDR1 is KGHSH and CDR2 is LQKENI in the germline V gene. CDR3 protein: CASSPGSTGAPGFIF. The CDR3 DNA follows: TGTGCCAGCTCACCTGGTTCGACAGGGGCGCCTGGATTCATCTTT.

The chain is built from TRBV7-2 and TRBJ2-2; D perhaps matches TRBD2 (6 bases). CDR1 is SGHTA, CDR2 FQGNSA, per germline. The CDR3 covers 13 residues. Trimming cost V 6 bases and J 8 bases, with 13 bases left between them. The CDR3: CASRLVGRGELFF. CDR3 bases: TGTGCCAGCAGACTAGTGGGGAGGGGGGAGCTGTTTTTT.

The chain recombines TRBV11-2 with TRBJ2-1, with 14 bases fitting TRBD2. The ends lost 5 bases at V and 7 bases at J; junction bases unmatched: 4. The CDR3 spans 15 residues. In germline, CDR1 is SGHAT, CDR2 FQNNGV. CDR3 nucleotides: TGTGCCAGCAGCGTAAGGACTAGCGGGAGGAATGAGCAGTTCTTC. Translating it yields CASSVRTSGRNEQFF. Full variable domain (rest looked up from reference TRBV11-2 and TRBJ2-1): EAGVAQSPRYKIIEKRQSVAFWCNPISGHATLYWYQQILGQGPKLLIQFQNNGVVDDSQLPKDRFSAERLKGVDSTLKIQPAKLEDSAVYLCASSVRTSGRNEQFFGPGTRLTVL.

The V and J genes are TRBV5-1 and TRBJ1-1; a weak D match, TRBD1 (5 bases). The CDR3 sequence is 14 residues long. CDR1 and CDR2 from the germline V gene are SGHRS and YFSETQ. Deletions cut 3 bases from V and 7 bases from J, with 16 bases between. The CDR3 nucleotides read TGCGCCAGCAGCTCCTACCTTGGGGGGGTTGAAGCTTTCTTT. Translating it yields CASSSYLGGVEAFF.

V and J are TRBV14 and TRBJ2-7; a weak D match, TRBD2 (6 bases). V was shortened by 0 bases and J by 5 bases, with 14 bases between the two germline ends. Germline CDR1 SGHDN, CDR2 FVKESK. CDR3 length: 15 amino acids. The CDR3 DNA reads as TGTGCCAGCAGCCAAGATAGCGGACAAGTGAACGAGCAGTACTTC. Residues: CASSQDSGQVNEQYF.

The rearrangement joins TRBV6-4 to TRBJ1-4; D is possibly TRBD1 (5 bases). There are 17 residues in the CDR3. V lost 0 bases and J lost 8, with 19 bases in between. The germline V gene has CDR1 MRHNA and CDR2 SNTAGT. CDR3 sequence (DNA): TGTGCCAGCAGTGACTCTAACAGGATGGGGAGGGGAGAAAAACTGTTTTTT. This codes for CASSDSNRMGRGEKLFF.

This chain uses TRBV7-8 with TRBJ1-5, with D perhaps TRBD1 (6 bases). Germline V gene sequence: CDR1 SGHVS, CDR2 FQNEAQ. CDR3 length: 14 amino acids. V was trimmed by 10 bases and J by 6 bases, leaving 19 bases between them. The CDR3 nucleotides are TGTGCCAACCTTCCTGGGGGGGGCGGTCAGCCCCAGCATTTT. Protein product: CANLPGGGGQPQHF. Full variable domain (rest looked up from reference TRBV7-8 and TRBJ1-5): GAGVSQSPRYKVAKRGQDVALRCDPISGHVSLFWYQQALGQGPEFLTYFQNEAQLDKSGLPSDRFFAERPEGSVSTLKIQRTQQEDSAVYLCANLPGGGGQPQHFGDGTRLSIL.

V is TRBV5-1 and J is TRBJ1-5; D gene unclear. V was clipped by 0 bases and J by 2 bases, with 9 bases between them. Per germline, CDR1 SGHRS and CDR2 YFSETQ. CDR3 size: 15 residues. CDR3 nucleotide sequence: TGCGCCAGCAGCTTGGGAGGGTTCGGCAATCAGCCCCAGCATTTT. The encoded protein is CASSLGGFGNQPQHF.

This chain connects TRBV10-3 to TRBJ2-2; 7 bases fit TRBD1. The CDR3 has 14 amino acids. Germline loops: CDR1 ENHRY, CDR2 SYGVKD. V trimming: 5 bases; J trimming: 4 bases; junction bases outside the gene matches: 4. This CDR3 reads CAISQGVGTGELFF. CDR3 DNA: TGTGCCATCAGTCAGGGGGTAGGCACCGGGGAGCTGTTTTTT.

This sequence joins TRBV30 and TRBJ1-2; 9 bases line up with TRBD1. V dropped 4 bases and J dropped 6; count of bases not matched to a gene: 12. Germline V gene data show CDR1 as GTSNPN and CDR2 as SVGIG (reference sequence). CDR3 size: 15 residues. DNA of the CDR3: TGTGCCTGGACCGGGACAGGGTACTATTTGGATGGCTACACCTTC. Translation: CAWTGTGYYLDGYTF. Full variable domain (outside the CDR3, taken from reference TRBV30 and TRBJ1-2): SQTIHQWPATLVQPVGSPLSLECTVEGTSNPNLYWYRQAAGRGLQLLFYSVGIGQISSEVPQNLSASRPQDRQFILSSKKLLLSDSGFYLCAWTGTGYYLDGYTFGSGTRLTVV.

The V call is TRBV6-6, the J call TRBJ1-2, with a weak D call TRBD1 (6 bases). The V gene lost 5 bases and the J gene lost 4 bases, with 8 bases spanning the gap. Germline CDR1 is MNHNY and CDR2 is SVGAGI (reference sequence). The CDR3 covers 12 residues. CDR3 DNA: TGTGCCAGCAGTGGACAGACCTATGGCTACACCTTC. Translated, it gives CASSGQTYGYTF.

The J gene is TRBJ2-6, the V gene TRBV6-2 or TRBV6-3, with a weak D call TRBD1 (5 bases). Germline V gene data show CDR1 as MNHEY and CDR2 as SVGEGT. V lost 6 bases to trimming and J lost 0 bases, with 9 bases between them. The CDR3 loop spans 15 amino acids. The DNA of the CDR3 is TGTGCCAGCAGCGAGGACACCTCTGGGGCCAACGTCCTGACTTTC. It specifies CASSEDTSGANVLTF.